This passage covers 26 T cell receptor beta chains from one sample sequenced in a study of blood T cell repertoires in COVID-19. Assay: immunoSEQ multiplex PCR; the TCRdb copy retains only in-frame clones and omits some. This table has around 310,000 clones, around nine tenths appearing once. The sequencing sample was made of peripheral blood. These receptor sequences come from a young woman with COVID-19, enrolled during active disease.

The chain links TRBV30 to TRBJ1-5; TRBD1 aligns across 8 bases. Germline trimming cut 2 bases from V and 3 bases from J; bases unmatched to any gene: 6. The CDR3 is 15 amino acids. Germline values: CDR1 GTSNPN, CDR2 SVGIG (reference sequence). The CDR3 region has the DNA TGTGCCTGGAGTTACAGGGGGTCGCTCAATCAGCCCCAGCATTTT. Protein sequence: CAWSYRGSLNQPQHF.

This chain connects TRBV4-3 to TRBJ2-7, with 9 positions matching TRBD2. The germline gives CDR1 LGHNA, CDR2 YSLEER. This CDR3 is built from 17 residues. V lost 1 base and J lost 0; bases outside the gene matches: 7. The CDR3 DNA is TGCGCCAGCAGCCAAGTAGTAGCGGGAGTGGGCTCCTACGAGCAGTACTTC. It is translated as CASSQVVAGVGSYEQYF.

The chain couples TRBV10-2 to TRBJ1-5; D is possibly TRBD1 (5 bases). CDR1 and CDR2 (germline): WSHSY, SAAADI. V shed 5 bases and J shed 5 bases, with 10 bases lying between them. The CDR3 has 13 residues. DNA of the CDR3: TGCGCCAGCAGTAAGTGGGGGGATCAGCCCCAGCATTTT. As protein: CASSKWGDQPQHF.

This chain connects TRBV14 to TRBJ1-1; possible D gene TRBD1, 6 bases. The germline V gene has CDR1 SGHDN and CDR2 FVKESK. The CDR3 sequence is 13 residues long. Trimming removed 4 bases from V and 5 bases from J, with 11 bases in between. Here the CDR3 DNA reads TGTGCCAGCAGCCCCTATAGGGGGACTGAAGCTTTCTTT. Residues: CASSPYRGTEAFF.

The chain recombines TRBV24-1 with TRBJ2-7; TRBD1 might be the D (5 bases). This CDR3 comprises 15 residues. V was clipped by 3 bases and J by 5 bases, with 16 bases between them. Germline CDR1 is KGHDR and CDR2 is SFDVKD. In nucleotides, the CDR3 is TGTGCCACCAGTGATGCCAGGGAAACAGACAACGAGCAGTACTTC. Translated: CATSDARETDNEQYF.

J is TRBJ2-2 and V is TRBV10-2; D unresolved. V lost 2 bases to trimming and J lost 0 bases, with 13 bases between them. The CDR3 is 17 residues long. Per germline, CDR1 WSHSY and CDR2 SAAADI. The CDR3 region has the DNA TGCGCCAGCAGTGAGAGGTTTAGCCCATCGAACACCGGGGAGCTGTTTTTT. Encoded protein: CASSERFSPSNTGELFF.

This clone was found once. The CDR3 DNA reads TGTGCCAGCTCACCGTTAGGTGGGAGAGTGGGAGATACGCAGTATTTT. Protein sequence: CASSPLGGRVGDTQYF. The chain recombines TRBV18 with TRBJ2-3, with D maybe TRBD2 (5 bases). CDR3 size: 16 residues. V lost 3 bases and J lost 5, with 18 bases in between. The germline V gene encodes CDR1 KGHSH and CDR2 LQKENI.

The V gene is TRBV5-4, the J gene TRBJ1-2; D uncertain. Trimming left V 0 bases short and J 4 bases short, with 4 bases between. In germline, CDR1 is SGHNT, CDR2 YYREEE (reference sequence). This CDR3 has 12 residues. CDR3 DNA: TGTGCCAGCAGCTTGGATCGCTATGGCTACACCTTC. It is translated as CASSLDRYGYTF.

The CDR3 is CASSAGQVNSGNTIYF. For the CDR3, the DNA is TGTGCCAGCAGCGCGGGACAGGTGAACTCTGGAAACACCATATATTTT. V and J are TRBV5-4 and TRBJ1-3; 8 bases align to TRBD1. The CDR3 is 16 residues long. V was clipped by 4 bases and J by 0 bases; unmatched bases: 6. Looked up from germline, CDR1 is SGHNT and CDR2 is YYREEE (reference sequence).

The CDR3 nucleotides read TGTGCCAGCAGTTTATTAGCGGGAAGTACTTACAATGAGCAGTTCTTC. It translates to CASSLLAGSTYNEQFF. The V and J genes are TRBV28 and TRBJ2-1; TRBD2 matches at 8 bases. The CDR3 sequence is 16 residues long. Germline V CDR1 and CDR2: MDHEN, SYDVKM. The trim removed 1 base at V and 4 bases at J, leaving 6 bases unmatched.

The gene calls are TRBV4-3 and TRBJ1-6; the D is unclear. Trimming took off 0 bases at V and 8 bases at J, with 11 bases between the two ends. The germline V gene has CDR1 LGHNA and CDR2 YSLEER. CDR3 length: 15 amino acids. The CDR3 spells CASSQDAQSHSPLHF. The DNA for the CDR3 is TGCGCCAGCAGCCAAGACGCACAGTCCCATTCACCCCTCCACTTT.

The CDR3, as DNA: TGTGCCAGCTCACTACGATCACCATCACTAGCGGTTGACTCCTACGAGCAGTACTTC. Residues: CASSLRSPSLAVDSYEQYF. The V gene is TRBV18, the J gene TRBJ2-7, with 8 bases that match TRBD2. CDR3 length: 19 residues. V was clipped by 4 bases and J by 0 bases; unmatched bases: 17. Germline CDR1 reads KGHSH; CDR2 reads LQKENI.

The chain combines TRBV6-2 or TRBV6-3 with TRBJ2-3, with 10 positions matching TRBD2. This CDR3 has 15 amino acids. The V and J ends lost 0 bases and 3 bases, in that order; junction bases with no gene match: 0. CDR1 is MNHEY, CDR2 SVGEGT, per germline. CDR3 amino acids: CASSYSTSGTDTQYF. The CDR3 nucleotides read TGTGCCAGCAGTTACTCGACTAGCGGGACAGATACGCAGTATTTT.

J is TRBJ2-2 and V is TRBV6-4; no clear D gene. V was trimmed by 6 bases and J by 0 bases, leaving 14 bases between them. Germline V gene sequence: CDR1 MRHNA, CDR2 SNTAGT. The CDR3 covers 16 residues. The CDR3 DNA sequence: TGTGCCAGCAGCCCGACCCTAGTGCCGAACACCGGGGAGCTGTTTTTT. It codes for CASSPTLVPNTGELFF.

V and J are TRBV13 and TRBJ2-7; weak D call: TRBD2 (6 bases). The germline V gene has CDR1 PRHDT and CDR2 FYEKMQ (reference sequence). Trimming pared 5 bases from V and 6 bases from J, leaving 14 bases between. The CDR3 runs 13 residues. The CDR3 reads CASSARQGGEQYF. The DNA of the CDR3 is TGTGCCAGCAGCGCTCGTCAGGGAGGCGAGCAGTACTTC.

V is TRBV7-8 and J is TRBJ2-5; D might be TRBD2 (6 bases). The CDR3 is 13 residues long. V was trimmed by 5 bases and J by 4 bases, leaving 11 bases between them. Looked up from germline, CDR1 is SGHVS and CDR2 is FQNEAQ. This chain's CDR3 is CASSRRRGETQYF. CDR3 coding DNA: TGTGCCAGCAGCCGACGGAGGGGAGAGACCCAGTACTTC.

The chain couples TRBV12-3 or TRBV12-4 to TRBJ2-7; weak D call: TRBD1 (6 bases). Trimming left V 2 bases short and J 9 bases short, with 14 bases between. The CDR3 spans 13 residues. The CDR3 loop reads CASSLQGSRGQYF. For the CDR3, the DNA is TGTGCCAGCAGTTTACAGGGGAGCCGGGGGCAGTACTTC.

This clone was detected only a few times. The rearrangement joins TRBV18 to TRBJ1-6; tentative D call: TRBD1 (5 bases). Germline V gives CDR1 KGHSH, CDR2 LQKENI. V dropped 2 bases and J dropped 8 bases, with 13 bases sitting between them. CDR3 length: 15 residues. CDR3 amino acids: CASSPVKGLDSPLHF. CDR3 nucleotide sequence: TGTGCCAGCTCACCAGTCAAGGGGTTGGATTCACCCCTCCACTTT.

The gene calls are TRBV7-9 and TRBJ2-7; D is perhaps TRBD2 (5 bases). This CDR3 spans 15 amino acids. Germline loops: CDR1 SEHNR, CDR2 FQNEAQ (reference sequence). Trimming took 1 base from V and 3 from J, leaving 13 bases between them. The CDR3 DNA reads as TGTGCCAGCAGCTTAGTAGGTCTGACTATCTACGAGCAGTACTTC. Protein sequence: CASSLVGLTIYEQYF.

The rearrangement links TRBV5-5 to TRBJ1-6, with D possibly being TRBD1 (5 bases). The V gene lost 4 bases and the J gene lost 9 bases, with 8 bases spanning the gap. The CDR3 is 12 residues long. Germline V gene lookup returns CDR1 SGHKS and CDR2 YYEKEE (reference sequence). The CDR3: CASSQGGSPLHF. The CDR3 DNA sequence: TGTGCCAGCAGCCAGGGAGGTTCACCCCTCCACTTT.

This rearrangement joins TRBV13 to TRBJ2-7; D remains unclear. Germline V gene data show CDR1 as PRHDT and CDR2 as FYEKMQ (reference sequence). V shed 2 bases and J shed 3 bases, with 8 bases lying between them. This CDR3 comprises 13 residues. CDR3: CASSLNSIYEQYF. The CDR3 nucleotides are TGTGCCAGCAGCTTAAACTCGATCTACGAGCAGTACTTC.

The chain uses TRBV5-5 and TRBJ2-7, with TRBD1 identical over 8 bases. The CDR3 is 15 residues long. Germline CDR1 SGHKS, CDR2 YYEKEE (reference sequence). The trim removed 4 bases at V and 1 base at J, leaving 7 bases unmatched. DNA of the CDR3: TGTGCCAGCAGCGGGGGACAGGCGGTATCCTACGAGCAGTACTTC. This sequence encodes CASSGGQAVSYEQYF. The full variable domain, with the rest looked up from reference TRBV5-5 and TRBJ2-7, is DAGVTQSPTHLIKTRGQQVTLRCSPISGHKSVSWYQQVLGQGPQFIFQYYEKEERGRGNFPDRFSARQFPNYSSELNVNALLLGDSALYLCASSGGQAVSYEQYFGPGTRLTVT.

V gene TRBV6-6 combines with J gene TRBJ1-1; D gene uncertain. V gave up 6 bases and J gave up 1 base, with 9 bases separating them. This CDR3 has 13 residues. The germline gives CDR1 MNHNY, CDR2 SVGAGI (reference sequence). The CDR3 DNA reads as TGTGCCAGCAGCCTACCGAGGAACACTGAAGCTTTCTTT. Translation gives CASSLPRNTEAFF.

CDR3 coding DNA: TGCAGCGTTGCAGGCAGAGCTAACTATGGCTACACCTTC. Encoded protein: CSVAGRANYGYTF. The chain has TRBV29-1 and TRBJ1-2; D not resolved. With 4 bases removed from V and 0 bases from J, the gap between germline ends came to 9 bases. Germline-derived CDR1 and CDR2 are SQVTM and ANQGSEA. The CDR3 is made up of 13 amino acids.

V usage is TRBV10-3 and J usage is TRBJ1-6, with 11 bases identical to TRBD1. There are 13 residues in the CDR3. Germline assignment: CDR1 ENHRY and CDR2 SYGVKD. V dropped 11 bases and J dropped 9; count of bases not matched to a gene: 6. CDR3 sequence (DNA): TGTGCCGTCGGACAGGGGGCCGGTTCACCCCTCCACTTT. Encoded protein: CAVGQGAGSPLHF.

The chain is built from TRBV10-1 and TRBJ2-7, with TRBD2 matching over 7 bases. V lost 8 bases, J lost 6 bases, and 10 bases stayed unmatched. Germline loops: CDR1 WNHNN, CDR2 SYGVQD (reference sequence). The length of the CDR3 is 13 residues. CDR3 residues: CASGRTGGFEQYF. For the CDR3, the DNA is TGCGCCAGCGGGAGGACGGGGGGATTCGAGCAGTACTTC.